This entry is about one TCR beta chain. Specified treatment: some 19 received Ad26.COV2.S at low or high dose, single or two shots; roughly five received placebo; per-sample allocation not given. The investigators took samples on day 63 after the first vaccine or placebo injection. The data derive from a study of Ad26.COV2.S vaccination and SARS-CoV-2 variants. This CDR3 spans 16 amino acids. Trimming removed 1 base from V and 0 bases from J; junction bases left unmatched: 5. Germline V gives CDR1 SGHRS, CDR2 YFSETQ. Measured with immunoSEQ multiplex PCR; TCRdb has only the in-frame clones, and not every one. This sample has roughly 320,000 clones, with 80% to 90% found just once.

The chain employs TRBV5-1 and TRBJ2-7, with 9 bases aligning to TRBD2. Here the sequenced sample was peripheral blood, taken in a trial of Ad26.COV2.S vaccine versus placebo. This receptor was taken from a person between 18 and 60 years old who received the Ad26.COV2.S COVID-19 vaccine or a placebo. CDR3 region: CASSLSLAGISYEQYF. In DNA, the CDR3 is TGCGCCAGCAGCTTGTCCCTAGCGGGGATCTCCTACGAGCAGTACTTC.